Listed here are 26 T cell receptor beta chains from one sample, sequenced in a study of blood T cell repertoires in COVID-19. Method: immunoSEQ multiplex PCR; TCRdb's copy keeps in-frame clones and lacks some. The sample consists of about 80,000 clones, 88% of them appearing once. The sample consisted of peripheral blood. The receptors originated from an elderly woman with acute or convalescent COVID-19.

This clone was found a few times. The CDR3 loop reads CASSSSRDRHYEQYF. As DNA, the CDR3 is TGTGCCAGCAGTTCAAGCCGGGACAGGCACTACGAGCAGTACTTC. The chain links TRBV6-2 or TRBV6-3 to TRBJ2-7, with 8 positions matching TRBD1. V was pared by 4 bases and J by 3 bases, with 8 bases of the junction left unmatched. Germline-derived CDR1 and CDR2 are MNHEY and SVGEGT. This CDR3 is 15 amino acids long.

The V call is TRBV29-1, the J call TRBJ1-4; 12 nucleotides line up with TRBD1. After removal of 6 bases from V and 7 bases from J, the junction contained 3 bases not matched to a gene. This CDR3 has 13 amino acids. The germline CDR1 and CDR2 sequences are SQVTM and ANQGSEA. The DNA for the CDR3 is TGCAGCGTGGGACAGGGGGCGGGTGAAAAACTGTTTTTT. Residues: CSVGQGAGEKLFF. Variable domain in full (rest from reference TRBV29-1 and TRBJ1-4): SAVISQKPSRDICQRGTSLTIQCQVDSQVTMMFWYRQQPGQSLTLIATANQGSEATYESGFVIDKFPISRPNLTFSTLTVSNMSPEDSSIYLCSVGQGAGEKLFFGSGTQLSVL.

This chain joins TRBV5-4 and TRBJ2-2, with 8 bases matching TRBD2. This CDR3 spans 16 amino acids. Unmatched junction bases numbered 3, after V lost 1 base and J lost 1 base. CDR1 SGHNT and CDR2 YYREEE come from the germline V gene (reference sequence). The CDR3 coding sequence is TGTGCCAGCAGCTTGCAGCTAGCGGGGAACACCGGGGAGCTGTTTTTT. Its translation: CASSLQLAGNTGELFF.

The chain employs TRBV6-5 and TRBJ1-2; 8 bases align to TRBD1. The V segment lost 4 bases and the J segment 2 bases; nucleotides outside the gene matches: 6. The CDR3 runs to 15 residues. The V gene's germline CDR1 is MNHEY and CDR2 SVGAGI. This chain's CDR3 is CASSSPGQGNYGYTF. CDR3 DNA: TGTGCCAGCAGTTCTCCTGGACAGGGAAACTATGGCTACACCTTC.

The chain combines TRBV3-1 (or the pseudogene TRBV3-2) with TRBJ2-5; weak D call: TRBD2 (7 bases). The CDR3 sequence is 15 residues long. Trimming left V 0 bases short and J 1 base short, with 9 bases between. The germline gives CDR1 LGHDT, CDR2 YNNKEL (reference sequence). The CDR3 loop is CASSQDRGGQETQYF. As DNA, the CDR3 is TGTGCCAGCAGCCAAGATAGGGGGGGCCAAGAGACCCAGTACTTC.

The genes are TRBV6-6 and TRBJ1-2; D not certain. The CDR3 has 13 amino acids. Trimming took 7 bases from V and 4 from J, leaving 13 bases between them. Germline-derived CDR1 and CDR2 are MNHNY and SVGAGI (reference sequence). CDR3 protein: CASTPVEGYGYTF. The CDR3 DNA reads as TGTGCCAGCACGCCGGTCGAGGGCTATGGCTACACCTTC.

The V call is TRBV4-2, the J call TRBJ1-2; D is ambiguous. The CDR3 has 16 amino acids. V lost 0 bases to trimming and J lost 0 bases, with 11 bases between them. The V gene's germline CDR1 is LGHNA and CDR2 YNFKEQ. CDR3 in amino acids: CASSQDRWAPNYGYTF. The CDR3 DNA reads TGTGCCAGCAGCCAAGATCGGTGGGCTCCTAACTATGGCTACACCTTC.

The table lists this clone with a few counts. The chain couples TRBV7-2 to TRBJ2-7, with 8 bases matching TRBD1. Germline CDR1 is SGHTA and CDR2 is FQGNSA. The length of the CDR3 is 15 residues. The ends lost 5 bases at V and 3 bases at J; junction bases unmatched: 9. The CDR3 DNA is TGTGCCAGCAGCCATGGACAGGGAAGGAACTACGAGCAGTACTTC. Its translation: CASSHGQGRNYEQYF.

The V call is TRBV6-2 or TRBV6-3, the J call TRBJ1-5, with 7 positions matching TRBD1. Per germline, CDR1 MNHEY and CDR2 SVGEGT. The trim removed 6 bases at V and 2 bases at J, leaving 10 bases unmatched. The CDR3 is made up of 16 amino acids. The CDR3 nucleotides read TGTGCCAGCAGCCCAGTCAGGGGGAATGGCAATCAGCCCCAGCATTTT. Translated: CASSPVRGNGNQPQHF.

This clone was observed a single time. The rearrangement joins TRBV19 to TRBJ1-6; TRBD1 matches 8 bases. The ends lost 7 bases at V and 8 bases at J; junction bases unmatched: 7. The CDR3 loop spans 14 amino acids. The germline V gene has CDR1 LNHDA and CDR2 SQIVND (reference sequence). The CDR3 region has the DNA TGTGCCAGTAAACCCGGACAGGGCGATTCACCCCTCCACTTT. It codes for CASKPGQGDSPLHF.

V gene TRBV29-1 combines with J gene TRBJ2-3; TRBD2 matches at 10 bases. The CDR3 has 15 amino acids. Germline loops: CDR1 SQVTM, CDR2 ANQGSEA. V gave up 6 bases and J gave up 2 bases; unmatched junction bases: 8. CDR3 coding DNA: TGCAGCGTGGGCAGGACTAGCGGAATCACAGATACGCAGTATTTT. Residues: CSVGRTSGITDTQYF.

This chain joins TRBV15 and TRBJ1-1; D is possibly TRBD1 (5 bases). This CDR3 spans 14 amino acids. Germline V gene sequence: CDR1 LNHNV, CDR2 YYDKDF (reference sequence). V dropped 5 bases and J dropped 1 base, with 11 bases sitting between them. CDR3 DNA: TGTGCCACCAGCGGGGGAGGTAGGAACACTGAAGCTTTCTTT. It codes for CATSGGGRNTEAFF.

This clone has just a few counts. The V gene is TRBV6-1, the J gene TRBJ2-3; TRBD2 matches at 10 bases. J lost 1 base, V lost 3 bases, and 4 bases had no gene match. The CDR3 extends over 16 amino acids. CDR1 MNHNS and CDR2 SASEGT come from the germline V gene. The CDR3 here is CASSDTLAGGTDTQYF. CDR3 bases: TGTGCCAGCAGTGATACCCTAGCGGGGGGCACAGATACGCAGTATTTT.

The chain is built from TRBV2 and TRBJ1-3, with D maybe TRBD1 (6 bases). Trimming pared 3 bases from V and 2 bases from J, leaving 14 bases between. Germline values: CDR1 SNHLY, CDR2 FYNNEI. The CDR3 loop spans 16 amino acids. Written as DNA, the CDR3 is TGTGCCAGCAGTGAGTCGGGGACACTTGCTGGAAACACCATATATTTT. Translated, it gives CASSESGTLAGNTIYF.

This clone was recorded a few times. The chain has TRBV19 and TRBJ2-2; tentatively, D is TRBD1 (6 bases). This CDR3 comprises 14 residues. Germline V gene sequence: CDR1 LNHDA, CDR2 SQIVND (reference sequence). V was cut by 8 bases and J by 5 bases, with 15 bases left in between. The chain's CDR3 is CASQSGTRTGELFF. The CDR3 DNA reads as TGTGCCAGTCAATCCGGGACAAGGACCGGGGAGCTGTTTTTT. The full variable domain, with the rest looked up from reference TRBV19 and TRBJ2-2, is DGGITQSPKYLFRKEGQNVTLSCEQNLNHDAMYWYRQDPGQGLRLIYYSQIVNDFQKGDIAEGYSVSREKKESFPLTVTSAQKNPTAFYLCASQSGTRTGELFFGEGSRLTVL.

V usage is TRBV7-9 and J usage is TRBJ1-4; D possibly corresponds to TRBD1 (5 bases). CDR3 size: 14 residues. The V gene lost 3 bases and the J gene lost 8 bases, with 13 bases spanning the gap. Germline loops: CDR1 SEHNR, CDR2 FQNEAQ (reference sequence). Written as DNA, the CDR3 is TGTGCCAGCAGCTTCGGGGGAGGCGCAGAAAAACTGTTTTTT. The encoded protein is CASSFGGGAEKLFF.

The chain carries TRBV6-2 or TRBV6-3 and TRBJ1-4; 9 bases map to TRBD1. The CDR3 is made up of 14 amino acids. J was trimmed by 4 bases and V by 5 bases; bases with no gene match: 2. Germline V gene sequence: CDR1 MNHEY, CDR2 SVGEGT. CDR3 region: CASSTDRGNEKLFF. CDR3 nucleotide sequence: TGTGCCAGCAGTACGGACAGGGGTAATGAAAAACTGTTTTTT.

A note on this clone: Mismatch with germline at one junction end may stem from a read error. The genes are TRBV7-7 and TRBJ2-3; D might be TRBD2 (5 bases). CDR1 and CDR2 (germline): SSHAT, FNYEAQ (reference sequence). CDR3 length: 14 amino acids. The chain's CDR3 is CASSPGEAGDTQYF. CDR3 DNA: TGTGCTAGCAGCCCCGGAGAGGCGGGTGATACGCAGTATTTT.

V and J are TRBV14 and TRBJ1-1; tentatively, D is TRBD1 (6 bases). The CDR3 length is 14 residues. The V and J ends lost 5 bases and 1 base respectively, with 11 bases between them. Germline V CDR1 and CDR2: SGHDN, FVKESK. CDR3: CASSFTGTNTEAFF. DNA for the CDR3: TGTGCCAGCAGCTTTACAGGGACGAACACTGAAGCTTTCTTT.

In this sample, this clone turned up once. The chain joins TRBV2 to TRBJ1-4, with TRBD1 matching over 7 bases. The CDR3 spans 14 residues. Germline values: CDR1 SNHLY, CDR2 FYNNEI. Trimming at V came to 4 bases and at J to 6 bases, leaving 5 bases not matched to a gene. The CDR3 reads CASSGRDRYEKLFF. The CDR3 nucleotides read TGTGCCAGCAGTGGGAGGGACAGATATGAAAAACTGTTTTTT.

V gene TRBV4-1 combines with J gene TRBJ2-7; 9 bases match TRBD1. The V gene's germline CDR1 is MGHRA and CDR2 YSYEKL. J gave up 3 bases and V 0 bases, and 9 bases lay outside the gene matches. CDR3 size: 17 residues. The CDR3 DNA sequence: TGCGCCAGCAGCCAAGATCCCACCGGGACAGGGTACTACGAGCAGTACTTC. Its protein product is CASSQDPTGTGYYEQYF.

The chain uses TRBV11-2 and TRBJ2-2, with 10 bases fitting TRBD1. This CDR3 is 19 amino acids long. The germline V gene encodes CDR1 SGHAT and CDR2 FQNNGV. V shed 4 bases and J 0 bases; nucleotides not matched to a gene: 11. CDR3 residues: CASSSGQGFMGPNTGELFF. In DNA form, the CDR3 reads TGTGCCAGCAGCTCGGGACAGGGGTTTATGGGACCGAACACCGGGGAGCTGTTTTTT. The full variable domain, completed using reference TRBV11-2 and TRBJ2-2, is EAGVAQSPRYKIIEKRQSVAFWCNPISGHATLYWYQQILGQGPKLLIQFQNNGVVDDSQLPKDRFSAERLKGVDSTLKIQPAKLEDSAVYLCASSSGQGFMGPNTGELFFGEGSRLTVL.

The J gene is TRBJ1-5, the V gene TRBV5-1, with D possibly TRBD1 on 6 matching bases. The CDR3 extends over 15 amino acids. Per germline, CDR1 SGHRS and CDR2 YFSETQ. V lost 4 bases to trimming and J lost 3 bases, with 14 bases between them. The CDR3, as DNA: TGCGCCAGCAGCCTTACAGGGTTCGACAATCAGCCCCAGCATTTT. This sequence encodes CASSLTGFDNQPQHF.

V and J are TRBV6-5 and TRBJ1-4, with TRBD1 as a possible D gene (5 bases). The CDR3 length is 14 residues. Germline CDR1 MNHEY, CDR2 SVGAGI. Between the trimmed V and J ends, which lost 7 bases and 8 bases, there was a span of 17 bases. CDR3 sequence reads: CASTEGRAQEKLFF. The CDR3 DNA reads TGTGCCAGCACCGAGGGGAGGGCTCAGGAAAAACTGTTTTTT.

This chain uses TRBV5-1 with TRBJ2-7; the D gene is possibly TRBD1 (6 bases). The germline V gene encodes CDR1 SGHRS and CDR2 YFSETQ. CDR3 size: 13 residues. V was clipped by 5 bases and J by 2 bases, with 11 bases between them. CDR3 sequence (DNA): TGCGCCAGCAGGAGGGACACAGCCTACGAGCAGTACTTC. Encoded protein: CASRRDTAYEQYF.

The gene calls are TRBV12-5 and TRBJ1-4, with 7 bases fitting TRBD1. The length of the CDR3 is 14 residues. Germline V gene data show CDR1 as LGHNT and CDR2 as FRNRAP. Trimming took 7 bases from V and 8 from J; bases not matched to a gene: 10. The CDR3, as DNA: TGTGCTAGTGCCCGGACAGGAGGAGAAGAAAAACTGTTTTTT. This codes for CASARTGGEEKLFF.